The sequence of this T cell receptor beta chain was determined in a study of blood T cell repertoires in COVID-19. Overall study: Both acute and convalescent COVID-19 samples were obtained from the United States, Italy and Spain.

The CDR3 has 14 amino acids. From germline, CDR1 is MGHDK and CDR2 SYGVNS. V lost 3 bases and J lost 5; bases outside the gene matches: 4. As originally analysed: Reference gene primers were amplified, and this amplification served to estimate nucleated cell counts. Measured with immunoSEQ multiplex PCR; TCRdb has only the in-frame clones, and not every one. D and trimming come from the DNA, and the V and J calls and clone size come from that table. The profile shows tens of thousands of clones, around 90% of them singletons. The material sequenced was peripheral blood. The receptor was derived from a man aged 18-30 years with COVID-19, enrolled during active disease. This chain joins TRBV25-1 and TRBJ2-3, with 8 bases that match TRBD1. The CDR3 DNA is TGTGCCAGCAGTGACAGGGGGCAGGGAGATACGCAGTATTTT. As protein: CASSDRGQGDTQYF. Supplemented by reference TRBV25-1 and TRBJ2-3, the full variable domain reads EADIYQTPRYLVIGTGKKITLECSQTMGHDKMYWYQQDPGMELHLIHYSYGVNSTEKGDLSSESTVSRIRTEHFPLTLESARPSHTSQYLCASSDRGQGDTQYFGPGTRLTVL.